This paragraph reports one T cell receptor (beta chain). What it binds is unknown. Unique molecular identifiers were carried by the TCR beta cDNA libraries. It was from approximately 0.91 to 9.4 million T cells that about half a million cDNA molecules came. TCRdb re-analysed the PCR reads in MiXCR, keeping a single row per CDR3 protein. This table holds a few hundred thousand distinct CDR3 sequences, around a third found once. The source of the sample is a study of post-analysis software for immune sequencing data. Study-level background: Progressive-relapsing, secondary progressive and relapsing-remitting multiple sclerosis were among the disease courses included.

General study findings and limits: There were five TRBV segments more frequent in patients than controls, and TRBV5-6, TRBV5-1 and TRBV20-1 were among them. Normalized Chao1 diversity was significantly reduced in patients versus controls. Batch-matched samples strongly co-clustered by F measure.

The CDR3 is 16 residues long. V shed 2 bases, J shed 7 bases, and the junction held 9 bases outside the gene matches. Germline V gene lookup returns CDR1 MNHNS and CDR2 SASEGT. This rearrangement joins TRBV6-1 to TRBJ2-3; TRBD2 matches 10 bases. Sequenced: blood. The receptor's source is a girl aged 5 to 17 with multiple sclerosis. The CDR3, as DNA: TGTGCCAGCAGTGAATTGAGCGGGGGGGCCAGGTATACGCAGTATTTT. Amino acid sequence: CASSELSGGARYTQYF.